The 6 T cell receptor beta chains in this list originate from one sample, sequenced in a study of CXCR3-negative and CXCR3-positive naive CD8 T cells. Study observations and caveats: More hydrophobic TRB CDR3s were found in CXCR3-positive naive cells than in CXCR3-negative naive cells.

Libraries were UMI-labeled 5' RACE TRB cDNA. TCRdb processed the 5' RACE reads again and assigns one entry to each CDR3 protein, with no DNA. Its table records tens of thousands of distinct CDR3 sequences. Their recognized antigens are unknown. Sequenced input: naive CXCR3+ CD8+ T cells from blood. Subset reported: CD45RO-CCR7+CD27+CD95- naive CD8+ T cells expressing CXCR3 (TNR3+). Source of these receptors: a human donor in good health. Some clones in this sample may be carry-over from other donors' samples.

The V and J genes are TRBV20-1 and TRBJ2-7; TCRdb lists TRBD1, though no DNA is available to test this call. Germline V gene lookup returns CDR1 DFQATT and CDR2 SNEGSKA (reference sequence). The CDR3 runs 13 residues. CDR3 residues: CSPKGPPWDEQYF.

This chain uses TRBV29-1 with TRBJ2-7. CDR1 and CDR2 (germline): SQVTM, ANQGSEA. This CDR3 has 12 residues. CDR3 amino acids: CSVRTGPYEQYF.

The chain carries TRBV7-9 and TRBJ1-1; TCRdb indicates TRBD1, and absent DNA this call remains unverified. The CDR3 extends over 14 amino acids. Germline loops: CDR1 SEHNR, CDR2 FQNEAQ (reference sequence). CDR3 in amino acids: CASSSPQGGTEAFF. Supplemented by reference TRBV7-9 and TRBJ1-1, the full variable domain reads DTGVSQNPRHKITKRGQNVTFRCDPISEHNRLYWYRQTLGQGPEFLTYFQNEAQLEKSRLLSDRFSAERPKGSFSTLEIQRTEQGDSAMYLCASSSPQGGTEAFFGQGTRLTVV.

V gene TRBV6-5 combines with J gene TRBJ2-1; TCRdb's D gene call, TRBD2, goes unchecked for lack of DNA. CDR1 is MNHEY, CDR2 SVGAGI, per germline. The CDR3 contains 15 residues. The CDR3 loop reads CASSFAGGPYNEQFF.

The chain recombines TRBV7-3 with TRBJ2-1; TCRdb reports TRBD2, a call that lacks DNA to check it against. Germline assignment: CDR1 SGHTA and CDR2 FQGTGA. CDR3 length equals 13 residues. The CDR3 loop is CASSGGPSDEQFF.

J is TRBJ2-7 and V is TRBV20-1; the D call from TCRdb, TRBD2, cannot be confirmed without DNA. This CDR3 is built from 15 residues. Germline assignment: CDR1 DFQATT and CDR2 SNEGSKA (reference sequence). CDR3 protein: CSARPALAGGYEQYF.